This entry lists 26 T cell receptor beta chains sequenced from one sample in a study of blood T cell repertoires in COVID-19. The table came from immunoSEQ multiplex PCR; TCRdb's copy has only in-frame clones and leaves some out. The data contain more than 250,000 clones, about four fifths of them seen just once; the ten biggest clones take up around 5%. Material: PBMCs or T cells enriched from blood (not recorded which). These receptors originate from a man aged 35 to 55 who had been exposed to COVID-19.

The chain has TRBV18 and TRBJ2-5, with 9 bases that match TRBD2. CDR1 and CDR2 from the germline V gene are KGHSH and LQKENI. The J segment lost 3 bases and the V segment lost 6 bases, leaving 8 bases of the junction unmatched. The CDR3 has 15 residues. CDR3 coding DNA: TGTGCCAGCTCGTGGACTAGCGAACAAAAAGAGACCCAGTACTTC. Residues: CASSWTSEQKETQYF.

The chain is built from TRBV11-3 and TRBJ1-2; D may be TRBD1 (5 bases). CDR1 and CDR2 from the germline V gene are SGHNT and YENEEA. CDR3 length equals 14 residues. Trimming took off 1 base at V and 7 bases at J, with 13 bases between the two ends. This chain's CDR3 is CASSLGEGYSGYTF. CDR3 sequence (DNA): TGTGCCAGCAGCTTAGGGGAGGGGTACAGTGGCTACACCTTC.

The chain is built from TRBV11-3 and TRBJ2-2, with 7 nucleotides matching TRBD2. J lost 0 bases, V lost 3 bases, and 4 bases had no gene match. CDR3 length equals 16 residues. Looked up from germline, CDR1 is SGHNT and CDR2 is YENEEA. The CDR3 is CASSFGGLTNTGELFF. DNA of the CDR3: TGTGCCAGCAGCTTCGGGGGACTAACGAACACCGGGGAGCTGTTTTTT.

The chain joins TRBV6-2 or TRBV6-3 to TRBJ2-3; the match to TRBD1 covers 8 bases. CDR3 length: 16 residues. J lost 5 bases, V lost 0 bases, and 7 bases had no gene match. Germline assignment: CDR1 MNHEY and CDR2 SVGEGT. The CDR3: CASSYSGQGAGDTQYF. The CDR3 bases are TGTGCCAGCAGTTACTCTGGCCAGGGGGCTGGAGATACGCAGTATTTT.

The J gene is TRBJ2-2, the V gene TRBV5-1, with 8 bases aligning to TRBD2. Germline CDR1 reads SGHRS; CDR2 reads YFSETQ. The CDR3 is 14 residues long. V lost 1 base, J lost 6 bases, and 2 bases stayed unmatched. CDR3 region: CASSLNGRAGELFF. The CDR3 DNA reads TGCGCCAGCAGCTTGAACGGGAGGGCCGGGGAGCTGTTTTTT.

The CDR3 DNA reads as TGTGCCAGTAGTACAACAAAATCCGGGACAAATCAGCCCCAGCATTTT. Amino acid sequence: CASSTTKSGTNQPQHF. The chain is built from TRBV19 and TRBJ1-5, with D maybe TRBD1 (6 bases). V lost 4 bases and J lost 4, with 17 bases in between. Germline values: CDR1 LNHDA, CDR2 SQIVND (reference sequence). The CDR3 is made up of 16 amino acids.

This chain uses TRBV24-1 with TRBJ1-4; D unclear. The CDR3 length is 16 residues. Trimming removed 4 bases at V and 5 bases at J, with 16 bases between. In germline, CDR1 is KGHDR, CDR2 SFDVKD. This CDR3 reads CATSEPSGDSNEKLFF. In nucleotides, the CDR3 is TGTGCCACCAGTGAACCCTCGGGAGACTCCAATGAAAAACTGTTTTTT.

Points on this clone: One end of the junction varies from germline; a read error may be responsible. The V call is TRBV30, the J call TRBJ2-3, with D maybe TRBD2 (5 bases). CDR1 is GTSNPN, CDR2 SVGIG, per germline (reference sequence). The CDR3 spans 12 residues. DNA for the CDR3: TGTGCCTGGAGTACACAGAAAAAGGACTCCCGTTTT. Translation gives CAWSTQKKDSRF.

The V and J genes are TRBV28 and TRBJ1-2, with 8 bases lining up with TRBD1. The germline V gene has CDR1 MDHEN and CDR2 SYDVKM. J gave up 1 base and V 7 bases, and 8 bases lay outside the gene matches. The length of the CDR3 is 15 residues. The CDR3 DNA is TGTGCCAGCACTAAACAGGGGGGACATAACTATGGCTACACCTTC. Its translation is CASTKQGGHNYGYTF.

This clone came up a few times. The chain is built from TRBV19 and TRBJ1-5; D not resolved. Germline assignment: CDR1 LNHDA and CDR2 SQIVND (reference sequence). The CDR3 is 12 amino acids. The ends were cut back, 7 bases at V and 4 bases at J, with 8 bases in the middle. The CDR3 DNA reads as TGTGCCAGTAATGGAGCTAATCAGCCCCAGCATTTT. This translates into CASNGANQPQHF.

The J gene is TRBJ2-2, the V gene TRBV5-1; the D gene is possibly TRBD1 (6 bases). The CDR3 is 15 residues long. Deletions cut 5 bases from V and 3 bases from J, with 14 bases between. CDR1 is SGHRS and CDR2 is YFSETQ in the germline V gene. In nucleotides, the CDR3 is TGCGCCAGCAGAACACAGGGATTCGACACCGGGGAGCTGTTTTTT. It is translated as CASRTQGFDTGELFF.

V gene TRBV19 combines with J gene TRBJ1-1; D gene unclear. Germline V gene sequence: CDR1 LNHDA, CDR2 SQIVND (reference sequence). Trimming stripped 4 bases from V and 6 bases from J, with 21 bases between. CDR3 length: 16 residues. The DNA of the CDR3 is TGTGCCAGTAGTAGCCAGAGTAGAGGGAATTCGGCTGAAGCTTTCTTT. This sequence encodes CASSSQSRGNSAEAFF.

The rearrangement joins TRBV7-2 to TRBJ1-2; 8 bases fit TRBD1. CDR3 length: 15 amino acids. The germline V gene has CDR1 SGHTA and CDR2 FQGNSA. Trimming took 3 bases from V and 5 from J; bases not matched to a gene: 8. Here the CDR3 DNA reads TGTGCCAGCAGCTTGGGGCAGGGGGCGAAGTATGGCTACACCTTC. Protein sequence: CASSLGQGAKYGYTF.

The chain carries TRBV7-9 and TRBJ2-2; 7 nucleotides line up with TRBD2. Trimming took 5 bases from V and 5 from J; bases not matched to a gene: 5. The CDR3 sequence is 14 residues long. Germline loops: CDR1 SEHNR, CDR2 FQNEAQ (reference sequence). The CDR3 is CASSRASGTGELFF. The CDR3 region has the DNA TGTGCCAGCAGCCGCGCTAGCGGTACCGGGGAGCTGTTTTTT. Combining the CDR3 with reference TRBV7-9 and TRBJ2-2 gives the whole variable domain DTGVSQNPRHKITKRGQNVTFRCDPISEHNRLYWYRQTLGQGPEFLTYFQNEAQLEKSRLLSDRFSAERPKGSFSTLEIQRTEQGDSAMYLCASSRASGTGELFFGEGSRLTVL.

The chain carries TRBV5-1 and TRBJ1-5; D is unclear. Trimming pared 0 bases from V and 5 bases from J, leaving 6 bases between. CDR3 length: 13 amino acids. Germline-derived CDR1 and CDR2 are SGHRS and YFSETQ. The CDR3 spells CASSLGADQPQHF. CDR3 in DNA: TGCGCCAGCAGCTTGGGCGCGGATCAGCCCCAGCATTTT.

The chain combines TRBV6-6 with TRBJ1-5, with 7 nucleotides matching TRBD1. V lost 0 bases and J lost 6; bases outside the gene matches: 8. This CDR3 is 16 amino acids long. Germline V CDR1 and CDR2: MNHNY, SVGAGI (reference sequence). Here the CDR3 DNA reads TGTGCCAGCAGTTACTCAAAAGGGGGCTGGGGTCAGCCCCAGCATTTT. Its translation is CASSYSKGGWGQPQHF.

This clone was seen once. As DNA, the CDR3 is TGTGCCAGTAGTATCGTGGACAGGGAGGGGAATGAAAAACTGTTTTTT. Translating it yields CASSIVDREGNEKLFF. V and J are TRBV19 and TRBJ1-4, with 8 bases aligning to TRBD1. The CDR3 has 16 residues. From germline, CDR1 is LNHDA and CDR2 SQIVND (reference sequence). J was trimmed by 5 bases and V by 3 bases; bases with no gene match: 8.

CDR3 region: CASSTGTSGWIDTQYF. As DNA, the CDR3 is TGTGCCAGCAGTACAGGGACTAGCGGGTGGATAGATACGCAGTATTTT. V and J are TRBV2 and TRBJ2-3, with TRBD2 matching 12 bases. The V and J ends lost 5 bases and 5 bases, in that order; junction bases with no gene match: 8. Germline values: CDR1 SNHLY, CDR2 FYNNEI. CDR3 length: 16 amino acids.

V usage is TRBV9 and J usage is TRBJ1-4; D call uncertain. The V gene lost 3 bases and the J gene lost 5 bases, with 14 bases spanning the gap. The CDR3 has 15 residues. Looked up from germline, CDR1 is SGDLS and CDR2 is YYNGEE. In DNA form, the CDR3 reads TGTGCCAGCAGCGAATGGGGAGCCCTAAATGAAAAACTGTTTTTT. This encodes CASSEWGALNEKLFF. The variable domain in full, with the rest retrieved from reference TRBV9 and TRBJ1-4, is DSGVTQTPKHLITATGQRVTLRCSPRSGDLSVYWYQQSLDQGLQFLIQYYNGEERAKGNILERFSAQQFPDLHSELNLSSLELGDSALYFCASSEWGALNEKLFFGSGTQLSVL.

The chain recombines TRBV14 with TRBJ2-1, with TRBD1 matching over 10 bases. Germline V gives CDR1 SGHDN, CDR2 FVKESK. The V and J ends lost 2 bases and 7 bases, in that order; junction bases with no gene match: 2. The length of the CDR3 is 14 residues. CDR3 in DNA: TGTGCCAGCAGCCAACCGGGACAGGGGAATGAGCAGTTCTTC. It encodes CASSQPGQGNEQFF.

This clone has a single count. V usage is TRBV19 and J usage is TRBJ1-1, with D possibly matching TRBD1 (5 bases). The CDR3 contains 15 residues. V lost 7 bases and J lost 12, with 27 bases in between. Germline V gene data show CDR1 as LNHDA and CDR2 as SQIVND (reference sequence). In nucleotides, the CDR3 is TGTGCCAGTAAGGATGTGCAGGGCCACGAGAGTTCACCTTTCTTT. Protein product: CASKDVQGHESSPFF.

The chain uses TRBV9 and TRBJ1-6; unclear D gene. V gave up 6 bases and J gave up 8 bases, with 18 bases separating them. The CDR3 runs 15 residues. Germline CDR1 SGDLS, CDR2 YYNGEE. The CDR3 loop reads CASTPDVRNYSPLHF. The CDR3 DNA sequence: TGTGCCAGCACCCCTGATGTGAGGAACTATTCACCCCTCCACTTT. The whole variable domain, filled in from reference TRBV9 and TRBJ1-6, reads DSGVTQTPKHLITATGQRVTLRCSPRSGDLSVYWYQQSLDQGLQFLIQYYNGEERAKGNILERFSAQQFPDLHSELNLSSLELGDSALYFCASTPDVRNYSPLHFGNGTRLTVT.

The chain joins TRBV24-1 to TRBJ1-3, with 11 bases identical to TRBD1. The germline CDR1 and CDR2 sequences are KGHDR and SFDVKD. J lost 8 bases, V lost 2 bases, and 4 bases had no gene match. CDR3 length equals 15 residues. The CDR3 loop reads CATSDSRTGGYTIYF. In nucleotides, the CDR3 is TGTGCCACCAGTGATTCTCGGACAGGGGGCTACACCATATATTTT.

This chain uses TRBV19 with TRBJ2-2; D perhaps matches TRBD2 (6 bases). The V and J ends lost 0 bases and 4 bases respectively, with 9 bases between them. CDR3 length equals 15 residues. Germline-derived CDR1 and CDR2 are LNHDA and SQIVND (reference sequence). DNA of the CDR3: TGTGCCAGTAGTATAGAGGGACTTCTCACCGGGGAGCTGTTTTTT. Translated: CASSIEGLLTGELFF.

This clone was detected once. The rearrangement joins TRBV5-4 to TRBJ2-5; D may be TRBD1 (6 bases). Germline V lookup: CDR1 SGHNT, CDR2 YYREEE (reference sequence). The CDR3 runs to 14 residues. Trimming removed 4 bases from V and 2 bases from J, with 12 bases in between. The CDR3 loop reads CASSPWDTQETQYF. CDR3 coding DNA: TGTGCCAGCAGCCCATGGGACACGCAAGAGACCCAGTACTTC. Supplemented by reference TRBV5-4 and TRBJ2-5, the full variable domain reads ETGVTQSPTHLIKTRGQQVTLRCSSQSGHNTVSWYQQALGQGPQFIFQYYREEENGRGNFPPRFSGLQFPNYSSELNVNALELDDSALYLCASSPWDTQETQYFGPGTRLLVL.

CDR3 residues: CAIKGLAGEDEQFF. The CDR3 nucleotides are TGTGCCATCAAAGGACTAGCGGGAGAGGATGAGCAGTTCTTC. The V gene is TRBV10-3, the J gene TRBJ2-1, with 13 bases aligning to TRBD2. V shed 7 bases, J shed 8 bases, and the junction held 5 bases outside the gene matches. Germline V CDR1 and CDR2: ENHRY, SYGVKD. The CDR3 has 14 amino acids.